The 6 T cell receptor beta chains presented below share a single source sample, sequenced in a study of shared clonotypes between healthy human individuals. Repertoires were generated with immunoSEQ multiplex PCR, while TCRdb's copy carries only in-frame clones and drops some. The sample yields more than 2,000,000 clones, approximately 95% seen once. The sample comprised naive CD4+ T cells from PBMCs. Subset of the sample: CD45RA+ positively selected. The receptors stem from a young man in good health. Some clones in this sample may be carry-over from other donors' samples.

This chain connects TRBV10-2 to TRBJ1-5; D remains ambiguous. Germline CDR1 reads WSHSY; CDR2 reads SAAADI. Trimming shortened V by 6 bases and J by 0 bases, and 6 bases separated the two germline ends. The CDR3 is 13 residues long. This CDR3 is CASSSYSNQPQHF. CDR3 DNA: TGCGCCAGCAGCTCCTATAGCAATCAGCCCCAGCATTTT.

V is TRBV7-2 and J is TRBJ1-2, with a tentative D call TRBD1 (5 bases). The CDR3 contains 12 residues. The germline V and J ends were trimmed by 1 base and 14 bases, with 14 bases remaining between them. In germline, CDR1 is SGHTA, CDR2 FQGNSA. The CDR3 DNA reads TGTGCCAGCAGCTTAGGAGCCAGGGTACGGACCTTC. Translating gives CASSLGARVRTF.

This chain uses TRBV5-1 with TRBJ2-6; tentatively, D is TRBD1 (6 bases). The V gene's germline CDR1 is SGHRS and CDR2 YFSETQ. The V end lost 4 bases, the J end lost 3 bases, and 17 bases lay between the germline ends. CDR3 length: 17 amino acids. The CDR3 here is CASSQPTGYFGANVLTF. In nucleotides, the CDR3 is TGCGCCAGCAGCCAGCCTACAGGGTACTTTGGGGCCAACGTCCTGACTTTC.

Concerning this clone: At the DNA level, this CDR3 is encoded by other sequences in the same sample as well. The V gene is TRBV28, the J gene TRBJ2-7; D gene unclear. The germline V gene encodes CDR1 MDHEN and CDR2 SYDVKM. The CDR3 runs to 12 residues. The V end was cut by 6 bases, the J end by 6 bases, with 12 bases between. Written as DNA, the CDR3 is TGTGCCAGCAGCTTGCCCGGGCGCGAGCAGTACTTC. Residues: CASSLPGREQYF.

The chain combines TRBV18 with TRBJ1-3, with D uncertain. The CDR3 covers 16 residues. Per the germline V gene, CDR1 is KGHSH and CDR2 is LQKENI. V was shortened by 4 bases and J by 1 base, with 14 bases between the two germline ends. CDR3 coding DNA: TGTGCCAGCTCACTAACCGCGTGGGGATCTGGAAACACCATATATTTT. Translated, it gives CASSLTAWGSGNTIYF.

V is TRBV27 and J is TRBJ2-1, with 10 bases matching TRBD1. Germline values: CDR1 MNHEY, CDR2 SMNVEV (reference sequence). J gave up 7 bases and V 2 bases, and 11 bases lay outside the gene matches. This CDR3 comprises 17 residues. Here the CDR3 DNA reads TGTGCCAGCAGTTTAAATTCTGCGGGACAGGGGCAGAATGAGCAGTTCTTC. It specifies CASSLNSAGQGQNEQFF.